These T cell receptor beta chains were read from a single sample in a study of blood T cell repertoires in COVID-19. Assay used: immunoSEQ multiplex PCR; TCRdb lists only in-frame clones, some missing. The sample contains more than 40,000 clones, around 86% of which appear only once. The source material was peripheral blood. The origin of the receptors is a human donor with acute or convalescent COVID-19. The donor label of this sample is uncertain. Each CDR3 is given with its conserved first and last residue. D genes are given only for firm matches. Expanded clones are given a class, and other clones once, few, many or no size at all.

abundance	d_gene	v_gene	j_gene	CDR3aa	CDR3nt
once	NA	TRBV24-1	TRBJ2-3	CATESGSTDTQYF	TGTGCCACAGAAAGCGGGAGCACAGATACGCAGTATTTT
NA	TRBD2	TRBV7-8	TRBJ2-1	CASSLEPSGGANEQFF	TGTGCCAGCAGCTTAGAGCCTAGCGGGGGGGCGAATGAGCAGTTCTTC
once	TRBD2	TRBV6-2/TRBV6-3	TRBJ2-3	CASSSTSGSGTDTQYF	TGTGCCAGCAGCTCGACTAGCGGGAGTGGCACAGATACGCAGTATTTT
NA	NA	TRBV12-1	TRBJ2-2	CASSFRVSGTGELFF	TGTGCCAGCAGCTTTCGCGTGTCGGGCACCGGGGAGCTGTTTTTT
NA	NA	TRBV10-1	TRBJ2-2	CASSDSGTVLFF	TGCGCCAGCAGTGATTCCGGGACTGTCCTGTTTTTT
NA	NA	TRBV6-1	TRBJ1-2	CASSEAVTAGRGCTF	TGTGCCAGCAGTGAAGCCGTGACCGCGGGACGCGGTTGCACCTTC
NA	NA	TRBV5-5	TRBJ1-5	CASSLGSVNNQPQHF	TGTGCCAGCAGCTTGGGGTCGGTGAACAATCAGCCCCAGCATTTT
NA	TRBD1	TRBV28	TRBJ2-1	CASRVGQGAVEQFF	TGTGCCAGCAGGGTCGGACAGGGGGCGGTTGAGCAGTTCTTC
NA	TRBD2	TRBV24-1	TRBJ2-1	CATSGRSGSREQFF	TGTGCCACCAGTGGGAGGAGCGGGAGCCGGGAGCAGTTCTTC
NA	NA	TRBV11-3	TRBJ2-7	CASSLGALPWEQYF	TGTGCCAGCAGCTTAGGTGCCCTACCATGGGAGCAGTACTTC
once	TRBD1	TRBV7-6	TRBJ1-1	CASSLNDLRGRTEAFF	TGTGCCAGCAGCTTAAATGACCTCAGGGGGCGAACTGAAGCTTTCTTT
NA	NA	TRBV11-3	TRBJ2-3	CASSLIRSSTDTQYF	TGTGCCAGCAGCTTAATACGTAGTAGCACAGATACGCAGTATTTT
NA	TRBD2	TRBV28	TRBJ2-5	CASSPSGRGETQYF	TGTGCCAGCAGCCCTAGCGGTCGGGGGGAGACCCAGTACTTC
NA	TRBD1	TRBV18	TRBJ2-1	CASSPGQVIGNEQFF	TGTGCCAGCTCACCCGGACAGGTTATTGGCAATGAGCAGTTCTTC
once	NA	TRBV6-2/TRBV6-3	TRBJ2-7	CASSPFSGNEQYF	TGTGCCAGCAGCCCCTTTTCCGGGAACGAGCAGTACTTC
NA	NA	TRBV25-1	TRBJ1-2	CASKQGFGYTF	TGTGCCAGCAAACAGGGATTCGGCTACACCTTC
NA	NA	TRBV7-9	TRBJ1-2	CASSGGGLLNYGYTF	TGTGCCAGCAGCGGCGGGGGACTCCTGAACTATGGCTACACCTTC
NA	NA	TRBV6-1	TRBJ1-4	CASSDRNEKLFF	TGTGCCAGCAGTGACAGGAATGAAAAACTGTTTTTT
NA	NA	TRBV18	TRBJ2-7	CASSRSADSYEQYF	TGTGCCAGCTCACGAAGTGCGGATTCCTACGAGCAGTACTTC
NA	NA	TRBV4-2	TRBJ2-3	CASSQPIRDIGTDTQYF	TGTGCCAGCAGCCAACCCATCCGGGACATCGGCACAGATACGCAGTATTTT
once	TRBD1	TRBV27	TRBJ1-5	CASSTRTGWNQPQHF	TGTGCCAGCAGTACCCGGACAGGGTGGAATCAGCCCCAGCATTTT
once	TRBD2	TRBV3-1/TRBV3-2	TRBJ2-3	CASSPGLAGDTQYF	TGTGCCAGCAGCCCCGGACTAGCGGGAGATACGCAGTATTTT
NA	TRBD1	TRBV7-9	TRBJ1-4	CASSRTGSDNEKLFF	TGTGCCAGCAGCCGGACAGGGTCGGATAATGAAAAACTGTTTTTT
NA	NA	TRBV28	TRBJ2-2	CASSRLSGELFF	TGTGCCAGCAGCCGACTGAGCGGGGAGCTGTTTTTT
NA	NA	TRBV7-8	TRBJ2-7	CASSFQYEQYF	TGTGCCAGCAGCTTCCAATACGAGCAGTACTTC
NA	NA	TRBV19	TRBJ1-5	CASSIAGENQPQHF	TGTGCCAGTAGTATCGCCGGGGAGAATCAGCCCCAGCATTTT
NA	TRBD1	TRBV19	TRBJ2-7	CASRNRQGPYEQYF	TGTGCCAGTAGAAACCGACAGGGTCCCTACGAGCAGTACTTC
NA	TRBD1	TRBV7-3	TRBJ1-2	CASSSGQGSYGYTF	TGTGCCAGCAGCTCCGGACAGGGGAGCTATGGCTACACCTTC
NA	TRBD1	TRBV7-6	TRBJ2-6	CASSLVAGGASGANVLTF	TGTGCCAGCAGCTTAGTGGCAGGGGGCGCATCTGGGGCCAACGTCCTGACTTTC
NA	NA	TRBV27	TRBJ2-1	CASPQAAYNEQFF	TGTGCCAGTCCTCAGGCCGCCTACAATGAGCAGTTCTTC
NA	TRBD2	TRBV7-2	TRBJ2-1	CASADPSGKSSYNEQFF	TGTGCCAGCGCAGACCCTAGCGGGAAGAGCTCCTACAATGAGCAGTTCTTC
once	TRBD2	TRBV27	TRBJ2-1	CASSLGSGRYNEQFF	TGTGCCAGCAGTCTAGGATCCGGGAGGTACAATGAGCAGTTCTTC
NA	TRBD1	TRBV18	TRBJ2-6	CASSPGTGYGSGANVLTF	TGTGCCAGCTCACCGGGGACAGGGTACGGCTCTGGGGCCAACGTCCTGACTTTC
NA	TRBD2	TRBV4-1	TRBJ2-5	CASSQGRGSGSETQYF	TGCGCCAGCAGCCAAGGCCGGGGCAGCGGGAGCGAGACCCAGTACTTC
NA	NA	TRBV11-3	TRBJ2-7	CASSYVAGKVTYEQYF	TGTGCCAGCAGCTACGTCGCAGGGAAGGTCACCTACGAGCAGTACTTC